This T cell receptor beta chain emerged from a study of esophageal squamous cell carcinoma under preoperative chemotherapy. Looking at the study overall: Both tumor-infiltrating lymphocytes and peripheral blood T cells were profiled. Findings and limits, study-wide: After paclitaxel-nedaplatin, abundant clones were more likely to contract than amplify. Post-treatment tumor-infiltrating lymphocytes appeared partly derived from peripheral T cells migrating into the tumor.

TCRdb reanalysed the PCR reads using MiXCR and keeps one entry per CDR3 protein. The profile shows about 16,000 distinct CDR3 sequences, just under 50% of them singletons. Time point of the sample: before preoperative PTX-NDP chemotherapy. Paclitaxel-nedaplatin chemotherapy was given to patients ahead of their surgery. Germline V CDR1 and CDR2: SSHAT, FNYEAQ (reference sequence). Trimming left V 1 base short and J 4 bases short, with 6 bases between. The CDR3 sequence is 13 residues long. In this sample, this clonotype turned up a few times. Its antigen is unidentified. The chain uses TRBV7-7 and TRBJ2-3; D is unresolved. The origin of this receptor is a human donor with esophageal squamous cell carcinoma. The donor label of this sample is uncertain. This sample was obtained from a patient given preoperative chemotherapy. The CDR3 region is CASSLDEADTQYF. CDR3 coding DNA: TGTGCCAGCAGCTTAGACGAGGCAGATACGCAGTATTTT.